These T cell receptor beta chains were read from a single sample in a study of OX40 agonist ivuxolimab in advanced cancers. TCRdb keeps only in-frame clones here, not all; method: immunoSEQ multiplex PCR. The table shows over 25,000 clones, with around 80% occurring only once. Sequencing used CD4+ or CD8+ T cells sorted from blood, obtained in a trial of the OX40 agonist ivuxolimab. These receptors originate from an adult with an advanced solid tumor such as melanoma, head and neck, liver or kidney cancer. Both conserved end residues are part of each CDR3. D genes are given only for firm matches. Rows give clone size only sometimes, using once, few, many, or a class for an expanded clone.

TRBV14,NA,TRBJ1-1,NA,CASSSPYTEAFF,TGTGCCAGCAGCAGCCCCTACACTGAAGCTTTCTTT
TRBV11-2,NA,TRBJ1-1,once,CASSIGPGNTEAFF,TGTGCCAGCAGCATCGGCCCGGGGAACACTGAAGCTTTCTTT
TRBV6-5,TRBD2,TRBJ2-2,few,CASRAGANTGELFF,TGTGCCAGCAGGGCGGGGGCGAACACCGGGGAGCTGTTTTTT
TRBV6-1,TRBD2,TRBJ2-3,NA,CASSVLADTTDTQYF,TGTGCCAGCAGTGTTCTAGCGGATACCACAGATACGCAGTATTTT
TRBV2,TRBD2,TRBJ2-1,NA,CASRALLREFSYNEQFF,TGTGCCAGCAGGGCCCTCTTGCGGGAGTTCTCCTACAATGAGCAGTTCTTC
TRBV5-6,TRBD2,TRBJ2-2,NA,CASSLALAGFTGELFF,TGTGCCAGCAGCTTGGCACTAGCGGGATTCACCGGGGAGCTGTTTTTT
TRBV4-1,TRBD1,TRBJ2-1,NA,CASSHGPGQGFSDEQFF,TGCGCCAGCAGCCACGGACCGGGACAGGGGTTTAGCGATGAGCAGTTCTTC
TRBV10-3,NA,TRBJ2-7,NA,CAISPAYEQYF,TGTGCCATCAGCCCGGCCTACGAGCAGTACTTC
TRBV6-5,TRBD2,TRBJ2-1,NA,CASSYSSGNYNEQFF,TGTGCCAGCAGTTATAGTAGCGGGAATTACAATGAGCAGTTCTTC
TRBV29-1,TRBD2,TRBJ2-1,few,CSVEGAREVYNEQFF,TGCAGCGTTGAAGGGGCGCGGGAGGTCTACAATGAGCAGTTCTTC
TRBV11-3,NA,TRBJ2-7,NA,CASSLSSRPYEQYF,TGTGCCAGCAGCTTAAGTTCGCGACCCTACGAGCAGTACTTC
TRBV9,NA,TRBJ1-5,NA,CAVGWGQPQHF,TGTGCCGTAGGGTGGGGTCAGCCCCAGCATTTT
TRBV4-2,NA,TRBJ2-7,NA,CASSQSLGSNYEQYF,TGTGCCAGCAGCCAATCATTAGGGTCCAACTACGAGCAGTACTTC
TRBV29-1,TRBD1,TRBJ1-2,NA,CSVDRGRGYTF,TGCAGCGTTGACAGGGGGCGCGGCTACACCTTC
TRBV11-3,NA,TRBJ1-3,many,CASSLVGTYSGNTIYF,TGTGCCAGCAGCTTAGTCGGCACATACTCTGGAAACACCATATATTTT
TRBV19,NA,TRBJ2-3,NA,CASSVPDLRTSTDTQYF,TGTGCCAGTAGTGTACCCGACCTGCGTACGTCCACAGATACGCAGTATTTT
TRBV13,NA,TRBJ2-7,NA,CASSLGGVSTYEQYF,TGTGCCAGCAGCTTAGGTGGGGTGTCGACCTACGAGCAGTACTTC